A single sample is the source of the 21 T cell receptor beta chains below, sequenced in a study of OX40 agonist ivuxolimab in advanced cancers. The method was immunoSEQ multiplex PCR; TCRdb's version includes in-frame clones alone and lacks a portion of them. The table has some 45,000 clones, approximately 84% seen once. The input for sequencing was CD4+ or CD8+ T cells sorted from blood, taken in a trial of the OX40 agonist ivuxolimab. Receptor source: an adult with an advanced solid tumor such as melanoma, head and neck, liver or kidney cancer.

The chain joins TRBV6-1 to TRBJ1-5; TRBD1 is a possible D gene (5 bases). V was trimmed by 5 bases and J by 5 bases, leaving 13 bases between them. The CDR3 spans 14 residues. In germline, CDR1 is MNHNS, CDR2 SASEGT. CDR3 DNA: TGTGCCAGCAGTTGGCGAAGGGGCGATCAGCCCCAGCATTTT. It is translated as CASSWRRGDQPQHF.

The chain recombines TRBV7-6 with TRBJ2-3; 8 bases are a match to TRBD2. This CDR3 is built from 14 residues. The V gene end was trimmed by 5 bases and the J gene end by 3 bases; junction bases not matched to a gene: 4. The germline V gene has CDR1 SGHVS and CDR2 FNYEAQ. The CDR3 reads CASSKGLVTDTQYF. As DNA, the CDR3 is TGTGCCAGCAGCAAGGGACTAGTGACAGATACGCAGTATTTT.

This rearrangement joins TRBV7-9 to TRBJ2-7; D gene unclear. There are 13 residues in the CDR3. The V end was cut by 1 base, the J end by 3 bases, with 7 bases between. CDR1 is SEHNR and CDR2 is FQNEAQ in the germline V gene (reference sequence). Here the CDR3 reads CASSLDQGYEQYF. In DNA form, the CDR3 reads TGTGCCAGCAGCTTAGATCAAGGCTACGAGCAGTACTTC.

This chain joins TRBV10-1 and TRBJ1-5, with TRBD1 identical over 10 bases. Losses at the gene ends were 6 bases for V and 5 bases for J; bases not matched to a gene: 4. From germline, CDR1 is WNHNN and CDR2 SYGVQD (reference sequence). The CDR3 is made up of 14 amino acids. The CDR3 DNA reads TGCGCCAGCAGGGAGACAGGGGGCGATCAGCCCCAGCATTTT. This encodes CASRETGGDQPQHF.

In this sample, this clone turned up a few times. The chain recombines TRBV12-5 with TRBJ1-1; D uncertain. CDR3 length: 15 residues. V gave up 2 bases and J gave up 1 base, with 11 bases separating them. The germline V gene encodes CDR1 LGHNT and CDR2 FRNRAP. CDR3 in DNA: TGTGCTAGTGGTTTGTCAGCAGCGACGAACACTGAAGCTTTCTTT. This encodes CASGLSAATNTEAFF.

The J gene is TRBJ2-3, the V gene TRBV11-2, with TRBD1 identical over 9 bases. V was clipped by 4 bases and J by 9 bases; unmatched bases: 14. The CDR3 spans 16 residues. CDR1 is SGHAT and CDR2 is FQNNGV in the germline V gene. CDR3 coding DNA: TGTGCCAGCAGCTATAGACCGGGACAGGGTATCAAGACGCAGTATTTT. Encoded protein: CASSYRPGQGIKTQYF.

The chain joins TRBV4-1 to TRBJ2-5; TRBD1 or TRBD2 may be the D gene (5 bases each). Germline V gene sequence: CDR1 MGHRA, CDR2 YSYEKL. V gave up 4 bases and J gave up 5 bases, with 17 bases separating them. The CDR3 extends over 15 amino acids. The chain's CDR3 is CASSLVGAPRETQYF. The CDR3 DNA sequence: TGCGCCAGCAGCCTGGTCGGGGCTCCCCGTGAGACCCAGTACTTC.

The V gene is TRBV13, the J gene TRBJ2-5; D possibly uses TRBD1 or TRBD2 (5 bases each). The CDR3 covers 14 residues. V lost 3 bases, J lost 4 bases, and 12 bases lay in between. Germline V gene lookup returns CDR1 PRHDT and CDR2 FYEKMQ (reference sequence). The CDR3 DNA is TGTGCCAGCAGCTTGGGGGAGCGGAGAGAGACCCAGTACTTC. Translating gives CASSLGERRETQYF. The entire variable domain, with the rest obtained from reference TRBV13 and TRBJ2-5, is as follows: AAGVIQSPRHLIKEKRETATLKCYPIPRHDTVYWYQQGPGQDPQFLISFYEKMQSDKGSIPDRFSAQQFSDYHSELNMSSLELGDSALYFCASSLGERRETQYFGPGTRLLVL.

Worth noting for this clone: Other nucleotide sequences in the sample specify the same CDR3. The V and J genes are TRBV6-6 and TRBJ2-5; perhaps TRBD2 as D (7 bases). The length of the CDR3 is 15 residues. Trimming removed 4 bases at V and 4 bases at J, with 16 bases between. Germline CDR1 and CDR2: MNHNY and SVGAGI (reference sequence). CDR3 loop: CASSSPGGGRETQYF. The CDR3 DNA is TGTGCCAGCAGTTCCCCCGGGGGCGGGAGAGAGACCCAGTACTTC.

DNA for the CDR3: TGCGCCAGCAGCTTGGTATCCGGGACGAACACCGGGGAGCTGTTTTTT. It encodes CASSLVSGTNTGELFF. This chain connects TRBV5-1 to TRBJ2-2; D is possibly TRBD2 (5 bases). There are 16 residues in the CDR3. Trimming pared 0 bases from V and 0 bases from J, leaving 9 bases between. Germline V lookup: CDR1 SGHRS, CDR2 YFSETQ. The complete variable domain, with remaining parts taken from reference TRBV5-1 and TRBJ2-2, reads KAGVTQTPRYLIKTRGQQVTLSCSPISGHRSVSWYQQTPGQGLQFLFEYFSETQRNKGNFPGRFSGRQFSNSRSEMNVSTLELGDSALYLCASSLVSGTNTGELFFGEGSRLTVL.

This CDR3 reads CASSLIGGGTGELFF. In nucleotides, the CDR3 is TGTGCCAGCAGCTTGATCGGGGGTGGCACCGGGGAGCTGTTTTTT. The chain recombines TRBV5-4 with TRBJ2-2; perhaps TRBD2 as D (6 bases). The CDR3 has 15 amino acids. The germline gives CDR1 SGHNT, CDR2 YYREEE (reference sequence). Trimming removed 1 base from V and 4 bases from J, with 11 bases in between.

The chain employs TRBV9 and TRBJ2-6, with D unresolved. V lost 4 bases to trimming and J lost 1 base, with 6 bases between them. The germline V gene encodes CDR1 SGDLS and CDR2 YYNGEE. CDR3 length: 14 residues. The DNA of the CDR3 is TGTGCCAGCAGCTTGACATCTGGGGCCAACGTCCTGACTTTC. As protein: CASSLTSGANVLTF.

The rearrangement links TRBV19 to TRBJ1-5; D is uncertain. This CDR3 spans 10 amino acids. Trimming took off 7 bases at V and 8 bases at J, with 6 bases between the two ends. In germline, CDR1 is LNHDA, CDR2 SQIVND (reference sequence). The CDR3 loop reads CASNSEPQHF. The CDR3 DNA sequence: TGTGCCAGTAACTCGGAGCCCCAGCATTTT. The variable domain in full, completed from reference TRBV19 and TRBJ1-5, reads DGGITQSPKYLFRKEGQNVTLSCEQNLNHDAMYWYRQDPGQGLRLIYYSQIVNDFQKGDIAEGYSVSREKKESFPLTVTSAQKNPTAFYLCASNSEPQHFGDGTRLSIL.

The chain joins TRBV7-2 to TRBJ2-5; TRBD1 or TRBD2 may be the D gene (5 bases each). This CDR3 is built from 13 residues. Germline lookup yields CDR1 SGHTA and CDR2 FQGNSA. Trimming cost V 2 bases and J 5 bases, with 9 bases left between them. CDR3 in amino acids: CASSLWDGETQYF. DNA of the CDR3: TGTGCCAGCAGCTTATGGGACGGGGAGACCCAGTACTTC.

The chain joins TRBV5-1 to TRBJ2-5, with D tentatively TRBD2 (6 bases). This CDR3 is 14 amino acids long. CDR1 is SGHRS and CDR2 is YFSETQ in the germline V gene. The V end was cut by 0 bases, the J end by 11 bases, with 17 bases between. CDR3 region: CASSLGAGSLEQYF. In nucleotides, the CDR3 is TGCGCCAGCAGCTTGGGAGCGGGTTCCTTGGAGCAGTACTTC.

This clone was detected once. J is TRBJ2-2 and V is TRBV7-8, with a weak D call TRBD2 (6 bases). The CDR3 sequence is 16 residues long. Between the trimmed V and J ends, which lost 3 bases and 4 bases, there was a span of 15 bases. Germline CDR1 is SGHVS and CDR2 is FQNEAQ. CDR3 DNA sequence: TGTGCCAGCAGCTTTTTAACGGGAGCACTCACCGGGGAGCTGTTTTTT. It translates to CASSFLTGALTGELFF.

The chain uses TRBV7-6 and TRBJ2-3; weak D call: TRBD1 (5 bases). The length of the CDR3 is 15 residues. The germline V and J ends were trimmed by 4 bases and 1 base, with 12 bases remaining between them. Germline values: CDR1 SGHVS, CDR2 FNYEAQ. CDR3 region: CASSSSRVGTDTQYF. CDR3 bases: TGTGCCAGCAGCTCCTCCAGGGTGGGCACAGATACGCAGTATTTT.

This chain joins TRBV6-1 and TRBJ2-7, with D hard to call. The CDR3 totals 12 residues. Germline V gives CDR1 MNHNS, CDR2 SASEGT. V was cut by 7 bases and J by 3 bases, with 10 bases left in between. The CDR3 sequence is CASIYRNYEQYF. CDR3 coding DNA: TGTGCCAGCATCTACCGGAACTACGAGCAGTACTTC.

The chain combines TRBV9 with TRBJ2-6, with unresolved D. Trimming stripped 4 bases from V and 4 bases from J, with 9 bases between. The germline CDR1 and CDR2 sequences are SGDLS and YYNGEE. This CDR3 contains 14 residues. CDR3 residues: CASSPRTGANVLTF. The CDR3 nucleotides read TGTGCCAGCAGCCCTAGGACCGGGGCCAACGTCCTGACTTTC. Variable domain in full (rest from reference TRBV9 and TRBJ2-6): DSGVTQTPKHLITATGQRVTLRCSPRSGDLSVYWYQQSLDQGLQFLIQYYNGEERAKGNILERFSAQQFPDLHSELNLSSLELGDSALYFCASSPRTGANVLTFGAGSRLTVL.

This rearrangement joins TRBV11-2 to TRBJ2-5; TRBD1 is a possible D gene (5 bases). The CDR3 sequence is 14 residues long. Germline V gene sequence: CDR1 SGHAT, CDR2 FQNNGV. Between the trimmed V and J ends, which lost 1 base and 7 bases, there was a span of 13 bases. CDR3 sequence (DNA): TGTGCCAGCAGCTTAGTGGGGCTCACTGGGACCCAGTACTTC. As protein: CASSLVGLTGTQYF.

This clone has a single count. The CDR3: CASSSLVGYSGNTIYF. In DNA form, the CDR3 reads TGTGCCAGCAGTTCTTTGGTAGGGTACTCTGGAAACACCATATATTTT. This chain links TRBV28 with TRBJ1-3; D is ambiguous. This CDR3 has 16 amino acids. Germline CDR1 MDHEN, CDR2 SYDVKM. V shed 4 bases and J shed 0 bases, with 13 bases lying between them.